This T cell receptor (beta chain) was observed in a study of blood T cells in healthy people across ages. Study summary: Using template switching, researchers captured about one barcoded beta molecule for each two T cells. Study observations and caveats: In these data, TCR beta diversity tracked strongly with naive T cell percentage.

Concerning this clonotype itself: Its target is unknown.

Primed by a sample-barcoded 5' primer and a J-beta primer mix, a second PCR proceeded for 7 to 11 cycles. TCRdb reprocessed the 5' RACE reads with MiXCR, giving one entry per CDR3 protein. Seen here are roughly 800,000 distinct CDR3 sequences, 55% to 70% observed once, and the top ten hold approximately 23%. The CDR3 loop spans 13 amino acids. The germline V gene has CDR1 GTSNPN and CDR2 SVGIG (reference sequence). V lost 5 bases and J 7 bases, leaving 15 bases between the germline ends. PBMCs numbering at least 7 million were isolated per sample. The rearrangement uses TRBV30 and TRBJ2-1; tentatively, D is TRBD1 or TRBD2 (7 bases each). The source is a young man in good health. Sample: blood. CDR3 region: CAWAPGGANEQFF. In nucleotides, the CDR3 is TGTGCCTGGGCCCCAGGGGGGGCTAATGAGCAGTTCTTC.